This TCR beta chain was obtained from a study of blood T cell repertoires in COVID-19. Looking at the study overall: Both acute and convalescent COVID-19 samples were obtained from the United States, Italy and Spain.

The germline CDR1 and CDR2 sequences are LNHDA and SQIVND (reference sequence). The ends were cut back, 0 bases at V and 10 bases at J, with 15 bases in the middle. The CDR3 has 14 amino acids. Generated by immunoSEQ multiplex PCR, the TCRdb table keeps only in-frame clones and is missing some. The sample lists 350,000 to 400,000 clones; roughly 92% were seen once. Recruits, aged about 18 to 90 years, lived in 25 or so US areas. No more than 2 weeks before study entry, exposed participants had met a case of COVID-19. This sequence originates from a woman in her thirties or forties who had been exposed to COVID-19. Material for sequencing was PBMCs or T cells enriched from blood (not recorded which). The J gene is TRBJ1-1, the V gene TRBV19; D remains ambiguous. CDR3 amino acids: CASSIDLARQRAFF. CDR3 nucleotide sequence: TGTGCCAGTAGTATAGACTTGGCCCGGCAGCGAGCTTTCTTT.